This T cell receptor beta chain was retrieved from a study of T cell changes during pregnancy in multiple sclerosis. Measured with immunoSEQ multiplex PCR; TCRdb has only the in-frame clones, and not every one. The table has 55,000 to 70,000 clones, 93% seen once; the top ten hold less than 2%. The CDR3 is made up of 16 amino acids. The germline CDR1 and CDR2 sequences are SGHTA and FQGNSA. Deletions cut 4 bases from V and 4 bases from J, with 14 bases between. This chain uses TRBV7-2 with TRBJ1-6; TRBD1 might be the D (5 bases). Sample: peripheral blood, taken after pregnancy. This TCR was recovered from a female donor with multiple sclerosis, enrolled in a pregnancy study. This chain's CDR3 is CASSSGGVMYNSPLHF. DNA for the CDR3: TGTGCCAGCAGCTCGGGGGGGGTAATGTATAATTCACCCCTCCACTTT.